This TCR beta chain is from a study of T cells in Graves' hyperthyroidism and ophthalmopathy. Study-wide points: Separating ophthalmopathy from stable hyperthyroidism was achieved by a 13 V-J model.

The CDR3 regions of TCR beta were amplified from RNA transcripts. First-round RT-PCR with HTBI primers amplified the TCR CDR3 region. TCRdb re-derived calls from the multiplex PCR reads in MiXCR, one entry per CDR3 protein. The sample yields hundreds of thousands of distinct CDR3 sequences, 11% to 15% seen once. The PBMCs had their origin in 7.5 to 10 ml of fresh peripheral blood. The CDR3 extends over 14 amino acids. Germline V gene lookup returns CDR1 SGHAT and CDR2 FQDESV (reference sequence). Deletions cut 5 bases from V and 4 bases from J, with 15 bases between. This clonotype was counted once. The antigen is not known.

The sequenced sample was blood. This sequence joins TRBV11-1 and TRBJ2-7; D gene unclear. This clonotype was sampled from a woman younger than 35 with Graves' hyperthyroidism. The CDR3 nucleotides read TGTGCCAGCAGCCCGAAACCCGACTGGTACGAGCAGTACTTC. Protein sequence: CASSPKPDWYEQYF.